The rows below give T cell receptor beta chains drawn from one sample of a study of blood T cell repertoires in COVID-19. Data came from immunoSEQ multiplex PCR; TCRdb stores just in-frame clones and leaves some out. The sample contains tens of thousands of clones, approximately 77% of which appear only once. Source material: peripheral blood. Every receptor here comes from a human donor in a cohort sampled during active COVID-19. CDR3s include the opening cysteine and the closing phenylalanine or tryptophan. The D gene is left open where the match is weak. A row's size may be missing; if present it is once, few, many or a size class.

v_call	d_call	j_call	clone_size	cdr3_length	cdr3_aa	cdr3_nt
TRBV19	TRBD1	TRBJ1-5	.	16	CASSIPSTGSNQPQHF	TGTGCCAGTAGTATCCCTTCGACAGGGAGCAATCAGCCCCAGCATTTT
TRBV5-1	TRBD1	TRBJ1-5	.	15	CASSLEGAGNQPQHF	TGCGCCAGCAGCTTGGAGGGGGCAGGCAATCAGCCCCAGCATTTT
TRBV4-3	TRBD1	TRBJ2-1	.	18	CASSQEDGTGGAYNEQFF	TGCGCCAGCAGCCAAGAGGATGGGACAGGGGGAGCCTACAATGAGCAGTTCTTC
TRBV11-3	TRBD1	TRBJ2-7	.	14	CASSHGQGRYEQYF	TGTGCCAGCAGCCATGGACAGGGAAGGTACGAGCAGTACTTC
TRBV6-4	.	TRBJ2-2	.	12	CASTAGTGELFF	TGTGCCAGCACGGCAGGTACCGGGGAGCTGTTTTTT
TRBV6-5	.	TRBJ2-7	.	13	CASRLGQSYEQYF	TGTGCCAGCAGGTTGGGGCAATCCTACGAGCAGTACTTC
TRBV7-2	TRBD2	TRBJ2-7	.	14	CASSIAGGPYEQYF	TGTGCCAGCAGCATAGCGGGGGGACCCTACGAGCAGTACTTC
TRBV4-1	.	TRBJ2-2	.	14	CASSRPGTVGELFF	TGCGCCAGCAGCCGCCCAGGGACTGTCGGGGAGCTGTTTTTT
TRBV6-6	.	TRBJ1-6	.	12	CASSPTAAPLHF	TGTGCCAGCAGCCCGACGGCGGCTCCCCTCCACTTT
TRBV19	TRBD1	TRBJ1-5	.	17	CASSIGGTAYSNQPQHF	TGTGCCAGTAGTATTGGGGGGACAGCATATAGCAATCAGCCCCAGCATTTT
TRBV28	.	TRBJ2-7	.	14	CASSLVGSSYEQYF	TGTGCCAGCAGTTTAGTCGGGAGCTCCTACGAGCAGTACTTC
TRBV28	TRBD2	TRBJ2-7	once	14	CASSSSGHIYEQYF	TGTGCCAGCTCCTCTAGCGGGCACATCTACGAGCAGTACTTC
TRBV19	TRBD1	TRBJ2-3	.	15	CASSQGAPGTDTQYF	TGTGCCAGTTCACAGGGGGCCCCAGGGACAGATACGCAGTATTTT
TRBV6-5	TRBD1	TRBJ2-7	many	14	CASSYGTGGYEQYF	TGTGCCAGCAGTTACGGGACAGGGGGTTATGAGCAGTACTTC
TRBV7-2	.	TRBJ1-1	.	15	CASSLAGQANTEAFF	TGTGCCAGCAGCTTAGCGGGGCAGGCGAACACTGAAGCTTTCTTT
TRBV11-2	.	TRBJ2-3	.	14	CASSLNPGWDTQYF	TGTGCCAGCAGCCTTAATCCGGGTTGGGATACGCAGTATTTT
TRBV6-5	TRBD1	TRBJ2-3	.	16	CASSYRRQGAADTQYF	TGTGCCAGCAGTTACCGTCGACAGGGTGCAGCGGATACGCAGTATTTT
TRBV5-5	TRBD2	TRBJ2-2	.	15	CASSLAAGVTGELFF	TGTGCCAGCAGCTTGGCAGCGGGAGTAACCGGGGAGCTGTTTTTT
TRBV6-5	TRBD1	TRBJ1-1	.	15	CASSYSARGDTEAFF	TGTGCCAGCAGTTACTCGGCCAGGGGGGACACTGAAGCTTTCTTT
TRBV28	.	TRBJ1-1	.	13	CASSLGSGPDSFF	TGTGCCAGCAGTTTAGGGTCAGGCCCCGATTCTTTCTTT
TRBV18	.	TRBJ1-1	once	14	CASSPPSKNTEAFF	TGTGCCAGCTCACCACCGAGTAAGAACACTGAAGCTTTCTTT
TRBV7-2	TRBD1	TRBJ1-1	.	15	CASSLVQGGNTEAFF	TGTGCCAGCAGCTTAGTGCAGGGGGGGAACACTGAAGCTTTCTTT
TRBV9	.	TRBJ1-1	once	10	CASGGTEAFF	TGTGCCAGTGGGGGGACTGAAGCTTTCTTT
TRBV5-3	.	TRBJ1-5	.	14	CARSLYRVYQPQHF	TGTGCCAGAAGCTTATACAGGGTTTATCAGCCCCAGCATTTT
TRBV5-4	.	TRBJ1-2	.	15	CASSPDQAQGHGYTF	TGTGCCAGCAGCCCAGACCAGGCCCAGGGGCATGGCTACACCTTC
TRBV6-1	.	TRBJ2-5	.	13	CASSEQPEETQYF	TGTGCCAGCAGTGAACAACCAGAAGAGACCCAGTACTTC
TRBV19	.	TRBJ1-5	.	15	CASSMAIPGLQPQHF	TGTGCCAGTAGTATGGCGATCCCAGGGCTCCAGCCCCAGCATTTT
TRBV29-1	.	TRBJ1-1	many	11	CSVQQNTEAFF	TGCAGCGTTCAACAGAACACTGAAGCTTTCTTT
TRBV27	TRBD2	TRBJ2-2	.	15	CASRLAPAGVGELFF	TGTGCCAGCCGCCTCGCGCCCGCGGGGGTCGGGGAGCTGTTTTTT
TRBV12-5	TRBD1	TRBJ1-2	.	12	CASETDRLGYTF	TGTGCTAGTGAAACGGACAGGCTAGGCTACACCTTC
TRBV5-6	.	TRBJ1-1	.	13	CASELLQGQEAFF	TGTGCCAGCGAACTTCTTCAGGGCCAAGAAGCTTTCTTT
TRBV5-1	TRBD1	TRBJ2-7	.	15	CASSPSGTGLYEQYF	TGCGCCAGCAGTCCCTCCGGGACAGGTTTGTACGAGCAGTACTTC
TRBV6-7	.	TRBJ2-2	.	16	CASSSYRGPQRGELFF	TGTGCCAGCAGTAGTTACCGCGGGCCCCAACGAGGGGAGCTGTTTTTT
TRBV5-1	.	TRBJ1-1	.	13	CASSLGGGTEAFF	TGCGCCAGCAGCTTGGGCGGCGGTACTGAAGCTTTCTTT
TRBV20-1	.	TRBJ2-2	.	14	CSASSGSNTGELFF	TGCAGTGCTAGTTCCGGGTCGAACACCGGGGAGCTGTTTTTT
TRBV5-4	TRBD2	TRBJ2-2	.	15	CASSLTSGVSGELFF	TGTGCCAGCAGCTTGACTAGCGGGGTCTCCGGGGAGCTGTTTTTT
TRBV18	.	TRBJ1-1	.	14	CASSPGQMNTEAFF	TGTGCCAGCTCACCCGGACAGATGAACACTGAAGCTTTCTTT
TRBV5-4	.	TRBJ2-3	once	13	CASSLGGTDTQYF	TGTGCCAGCAGCTTGGGAGGAACAGATACGCAGTATTTT
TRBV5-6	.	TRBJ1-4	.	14	CASSLGQVNEKLFF	TGTGCCAGCAGCTTGGGACAGGTCAATGAAAAACTGTTTTTT
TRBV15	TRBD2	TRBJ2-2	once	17	CATSRDHSGANTGELFF	TGTGCCACCAGCAGAGATCATAGCGGGGCGAACACCGGGGAGCTGTTTTTT
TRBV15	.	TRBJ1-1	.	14	CATSRRREGAEAFF	TGTGCCACCAGCAGAAGACGTGAGGGGGCTGAAGCTTTCTTT
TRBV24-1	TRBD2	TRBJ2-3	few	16	CATSDTTSGRIRTQYF	TGTGCCACCAGTGACACCACTAGCGGGAGGATCCGGACGCAGTATTTT
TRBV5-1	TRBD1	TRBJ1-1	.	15	CASSPRTGRYTEAFF	TGCGCCAGCAGCCCGCGGACAGGGCGCTACACTGAAGCTTTCTTT
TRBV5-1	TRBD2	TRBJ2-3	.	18	CASSGVGPAGGGGDTQYF	TGCGCCAGCAGCGGAGTAGGGCCAGCGGGAGGCGGGGGAGATACGCAGTATTTT